One and the same sample provided the 26 T cell receptor beta chains below, sequenced in a study of liver allograft versus peripheral blood T cells. Looking at the study overall: Recipients' peripheral blood supplied the T cell receptor repertoires against which those in transplanted livers were compared.

TCRdb passed the reads through MiXCR, listing each CDR3 protein once. The data contain over 10,000 distinct CDR3 sequences, around 18% of them singletons. The receptors were gathered from a human patient who had a liver transplant. Some T cells may originate from the graft donor.

The rearrangement joins TRBV19 to TRBJ2-5; D gene uncertain. Germline lookup yields CDR1 LNHDA and CDR2 SQIVND (reference sequence). With 5 bases removed from V and 2 bases from J, the gap between germline ends came to 9 bases. This CDR3 is 13 amino acids long. The CDR3 spells CASSLKIQETQYF. The DNA for the CDR3 is TGTGCCAGTAGTCTTAAAATTCAAGAGACCCAGTACTTC.

This clonotype was counted between two and nine times. The chain links TRBV20-1 to TRBJ2-2; 8 bases line up with TRBD2. CDR1 and CDR2 (germline): DFQATT, SNEGSKA (reference sequence). The trim removed 3 bases at V and 7 bases at J, leaving 7 bases unmatched. The CDR3 covers 14 residues. CDR3 amino acids: CSARFGGAFGELFF. The CDR3 DNA reads as TGCAGTGCTAGGTTCGGGGGGGCTTTCGGGGAGCTGTTTTTT.

In its sample, this clonotype is medium-sized. The chain combines TRBV6-6 with TRBJ1-4, with 7 positions matching TRBD1. The CDR3 consists of 15 residues. Looked up from germline, CDR1 is MNHNY and CDR2 is SVGAGI (reference sequence). With V trimmed by 5 bases and J by 7 bases, 10 bases remained unmatched. Written as DNA, the CDR3 is TGTGCCAGCAGTATAAAAACAAGGACAGGTGAAAAACTGTTTTTT. Its protein product is CASSIKTRTGEKLFF.

This clonotype was detected a few times. V and J are TRBV29-1 and TRBJ2-7; tentatively, D is TRBD2 (6 bases). The CDR3 extends over 11 amino acids. Germline V gene data show CDR1 as SQVTM and CDR2 as ANQGSEA. The DNA for the CDR3 is TGCAGGGGACTTGAGTCACCGGCGGAGTACTTC. Residues: CRGLESPAEYF.

This clonotype is medium-sized in the sample. The rearrangement joins TRBV6-1 to TRBJ1-1; 10 nucleotides align to TRBD1. The J segment lost 5 bases and the V segment lost 3 bases, leaving 0 bases of the junction unmatched. CDR3 length: 13 amino acids. The germline CDR1 and CDR2 sequences are MNHNS and SASEGT. CDR3 DNA sequence: TGTGCCAGCAGTGAGGACAGGGGGACTGAAGCTTTCTTT. It encodes CASSEDRGTEAFF.

This rearrangement joins TRBV5-6 to TRBJ1-3; tentative D call: TRBD1 (5 bases). This CDR3 has 16 amino acids. The germline V gene encodes CDR1 SGHDT and CDR2 YYEEEE. Between the trimmed V and J ends, which lost 4 bases and 3 bases, there was a span of 17 bases. As DNA, the CDR3 is TGTGCCAGCAGCACCCTGTCCGGGGGGGATGGAAACACCATATATTTT. This encodes CASSTLSGGDGNTIYF.

By sample share, this clonotype is medium-sized. The chain recombines TRBV6-5 with TRBJ1-4, with D possibly matching TRBD1 (5 bases). The germline CDR1 and CDR2 sequences are MNHEY and SVGAGI. The V and J ends lost 6 bases and 4 bases respectively, with 12 bases between them. The CDR3 sequence is 14 residues long. The CDR3 nucleotides read TGTGCCAGCAGCCCGTTGGGGGGTAATGAAAAACTGTTTTTT. It yields the protein CASSPLGGNEKLFF.

The rearrangement uses TRBV6-6 and TRBJ2-7; 15 nucleotides line up with TRBD2. Trimming took 0 bases from V and 1 from J; bases not matched to a gene: 7. CDR1 is MNHNY, CDR2 SVGAGI, per germline (reference sequence). This CDR3 has 19 amino acids. The CDR3 region is CASSYSRTSGRARSYEQYF. In nucleotides, the CDR3 is TGTGCCAGCAGTTACTCTCGGACTAGCGGGAGGGCTCGATCCTACGAGCAGTACTTC.

By sample fraction, this clonotype is medium-sized. The rearrangement links TRBV29-1 to TRBJ2-6, with D uncertain. The V end lost 6 bases, the J end lost 2 bases, and 5 bases lay between the germline ends. The CDR3 is made up of 12 amino acids. Germline lookup yields CDR1 SQVTM and CDR2 ANQGSEA. CDR3 protein: CSVQAGANVLTF. The CDR3 nucleotides are TGCAGCGTGCAGGCTGGGGCCAACGTCCTGACTTTC.

This clonotype has only a few counts. The J gene is TRBJ1-2, the V gene TRBV3-2; TRBD1 is the table's D call, not checked against the DNA. TRBV3-2 is recorded as a pseudogene. CDR3 length: 14 amino acids. The CDR3 bases are TGTGCCAGCAGCCAGGCGGGACAGGGGCTTGGCTACACCTTC. Amino acid sequence: CASSQAGQGLGYTF.

This clonotype was recorded a few times. The rearrangement joins TRBV11-2 to TRBJ2-2; D may be TRBD1 (6 bases). The germline gives CDR1 SGHAT, CDR2 FQNNGV. The CDR3 is 14 amino acids. Trimming pared 5 bases from V and 6 bases from J, leaving 13 bases between. This CDR3 reads CASSVVQGAGELFF. The CDR3 DNA is TGTGCCAGCAGCGTCGTACAGGGCGCCGGGGAGCTGTTTTTT.

This clonotype was counted only a few times. J is TRBJ1-1 and V is TRBV12-3 or TRBV12-4, with unresolved D. V lost 1 base, J lost 8 bases, and 8 bases lay in between. The CDR3 has 12 residues. The CDR3 nucleotides are TGTGCCAGCAGTTTAGGGGGTGGCGAAGCTTTCTTT. Amino acid sequence: CASSLGGGEAFF.

The chain couples TRBV20-1 to TRBJ2-1, with 8 bases aligning to TRBD2. The CDR3 loop spans 16 amino acids. Germline CDR1 is DFQATT and CDR2 is SNEGSKA (reference sequence). The J segment lost 4 bases and the V segment lost 4 bases, leaving 12 bases of the junction unmatched. CDR3: CSAIKGASGLYNEQFF. DNA of the CDR3: TGCAGTGCTATCAAAGGGGCTAGCGGGCTTTACAATGAGCAGTTCTTC.

This clonotype was recorded many times. The V gene is TRBV19, the J gene TRBJ2-5, with TRBD1 as a possible D gene (5 bases). Trimming took off 6 bases at V and 4 bases at J, with 18 bases between the two ends. The CDR3 extends over 15 amino acids. Germline lookup yields CDR1 LNHDA and CDR2 SQIVND (reference sequence). The DNA of the CDR3 is TGTGCCAGTAGCCTCGACTCAGGGATGGCAGAGACCCAGTACTTC. Translating gives CASSLDSGMAETQYF.

This clonotype was recorded many times. V gene TRBV18 combines with J gene TRBJ2-7; no clear D gene. This CDR3 comprises 12 residues. Trimming took off 1 base at V and 5 bases at J, with 6 bases between the two ends. In germline, CDR1 is KGHSH, CDR2 LQKENI. In DNA form, the CDR3 reads TGTGCCAGCTCACCACTGAGGAACGAGCAGTACTTC. Translation gives CASSPLRNEQYF.

Turning to this clonotype: With a much larger clone just one base away, this may be a read error. This chain connects TRBV10-3 to TRBJ1-1, with D unresolved. Germline-derived CDR1 and CDR2 are ENHRY and SYGVKD. Trimming took off 5 bases at V and 1 base at J, with 14 bases between the two ends. The CDR3 runs 15 residues. The CDR3 reads CAISYAGSTNTEAFF. DNA for the CDR3: TGTGCCATCAGTTACGCCGGGTCAACGAACACTGAAGCTTTCTTT.

In its sample, this clonotype ranks as medium-sized. This rearrangement joins TRBV5-4 to TRBJ1-3, with D possibly being TRBD1 (5 bases). The CDR3 is 17 amino acids. CDR1 and CDR2 from the germline V gene are SGHNT and YYREEE (reference sequence). The germline V and J ends were trimmed by 0 bases and 0 bases, with 13 bases remaining between them. CDR3 region: CASSLAFGTNSGNTIYF. The CDR3 DNA sequence: TGTGCCAGCAGCTTGGCCTTCGGGACTAACTCTGGAAACACCATATATTTT.

This clonotype counts as medium-sized. The chain carries TRBV6-1 and TRBJ2-7; perhaps D is TRBD1 or TRBD2 (5 bases each). CDR1 and CDR2 (germline): MNHNS, SASEGT. The CDR3 is 12 amino acids. The V and J ends lost 7 bases and 4 bases respectively, with 11 bases between them. This CDR3 is CASTGQGYEQYF. CDR3 nucleotides: TGTGCCAGCACGGGGCAGGGTTACGAGCAGTACTTC.

By share, this clonotype counts as medium-sized. The gene calls are TRBV13 and TRBJ1-6; TRBD1 matches 9 bases. The V segment lost 8 bases and the J segment 7 bases; nucleotides outside the gene matches: 12. CDR3 length: 16 residues. CDR1 and CDR2 from the germline V gene are PRHDT and FYEKMQ (reference sequence). The CDR3, as DNA: TGTGCCAGCCGCTACACGGGGACAGGGATCAATTCACCCCTCCACTTT. Its protein product is CASRYTGTGINSPLHF. Together with reference TRBV13 and TRBJ1-6, the CDR3 gives the full variable domain: AAGVIQSPRHLIKEKRETATLKCYPIPRHDTVYWYQQGPGQDPQFLISFYEKMQSDKGSIPDRFSAQQFSDYHSELNMSSLELGDSALYFCASRYTGTGINSPLHFGNGTRLTVT.

This clonotype counts as medium-sized. The rearrangement uses TRBV18 and TRBJ1-3; D perhaps matches TRBD1 (6 bases). Trimming shortened V by 6 bases and J by 2 bases, and 20 bases separated the two germline ends. Germline V lookup: CDR1 KGHSH, CDR2 LQKENI. There are 17 residues in the CDR3. Here the CDR3 DNA reads TGTGCCAGCTCCCCGGGGGCGGCCAGGGAGACTGGAAACACCATATATTTT. Residues: CASSPGAARETGNTIYF.

The chain joins TRBV9 to TRBJ1-6; D call uncertain. V lost 2 bases to trimming and J lost 4 bases, with 10 bases between them. Germline assignment: CDR1 SGDLS and CDR2 YYNGEE. This CDR3 has 15 amino acids. CDR3 protein: CASSVTETYNSPLHF. Here the CDR3 DNA reads TGTGCCAGCAGCGTCACAGAAACATATAATTCACCCCTCCACTTT.

This clonotype has just a few counts. The rearrangement joins TRBV20-1 to TRBJ2-7; the D is unclear. Trimming stripped 7 bases from V and 1 base from J, with 11 bases between. The germline gives CDR1 DFQATT, CDR2 SNEGSKA (reference sequence). CDR3 length equals 12 residues. The CDR3 bases are TGCAGTGTCGTGCTAGGGTCCTACGAGCAGTACTTC. Translating gives CSVVLGSYEQYF.

This clonotype is medium-sized. The chain couples TRBV28 to TRBJ1-2, with a weak D call TRBD1 (6 bases). The CDR3 spans 13 residues. V gave up 3 bases and J gave up 7 bases, with 12 bases separating them. In germline, CDR1 is MDHEN, CDR2 SYDVKM. In DNA, the CDR3 is TGTGCCAGCAGTTTCCGGGGGGCGGCTGGCTACACCTTC. Translating gives CASSFRGAAGYTF.

This clonotype came up a few times. The chain carries TRBV5-6 and TRBJ1-5, with D possibly TRBD1 on 6 matching bases. This CDR3 spans 13 amino acids. The ends were cut back, 4 bases at V and 7 bases at J, with 12 bases in the middle. Per the germline V gene, CDR1 is SGHDT and CDR2 is YYEEEE. The CDR3 nucleotides are TGTGCCAGCAGCCTGAGGGGGATGCAGCCCCAGCATTTT. Encoded protein: CASSLRGMQPQHF.

Comments on this clonotype: A much larger clone differs from this one at a single base, so this may be a read error. The genes are TRBV18 and TRBJ2-7; D might be TRBD1 (5 bases). CDR3 size: 14 residues. CDR1 and CDR2 (germline): KGHSH, LQKENI. CDR3: CSSSPGHSGYEQYF. CDR3 in DNA: TGTTCCAGCTCACCAGGGCATTCCGGCTACGAGCAGTACTTC.

V gene TRBV28 combines with J gene TRBJ1-1, with 8 positions matching TRBD1. Per germline, CDR1 MDHEN and CDR2 SYDVKM. This CDR3 spans 11 amino acids. With V trimmed by 8 bases and J by 11 bases, 7 bases remained unmatched. The CDR3 reads CASLRQGMAFF. The CDR3 DNA follows: TGTGCCAGCCTAAGACAGGGGATGGCTTTCTTT. Using reference TRBV28 and TRBJ1-1 for the parts outside the CDR3, the full variable domain is DVKVTQSSRYLVKRTGEKVFLECVQDMDHENMFWYRQDPGLGLRLIYFSYDVKMKEKGDIPEGYSVSREKKERFSLILESASTNQTSMYLCASLRQGMAFFGQGTRLTVV.